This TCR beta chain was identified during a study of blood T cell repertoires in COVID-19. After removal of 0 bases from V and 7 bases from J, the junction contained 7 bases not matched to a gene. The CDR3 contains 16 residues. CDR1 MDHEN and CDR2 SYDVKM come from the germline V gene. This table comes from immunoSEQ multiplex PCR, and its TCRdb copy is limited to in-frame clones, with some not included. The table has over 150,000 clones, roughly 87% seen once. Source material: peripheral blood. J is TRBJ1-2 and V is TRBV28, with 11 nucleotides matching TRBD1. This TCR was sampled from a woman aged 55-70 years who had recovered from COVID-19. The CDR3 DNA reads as TGTGCCAGCAGTTTATGGGACAGGGGGCGGCAGGCTGGCTACACCTTC. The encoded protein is CASSLWDRGRQAGYTF.